This TCR beta chain was sequenced during a study of cytotoxic CD8 clonotypes in ibrutinib-treated CLL. The overall study: The patients comprised some twelve relapsed/refractory and approximately 16 treatment-naive cases, about 18 IGHV unmutated. Responses: about 25 partial, 2 complete; after median roughly 68 months, around 15 stayed remitted, some twelve progressed. Whole-study findings and limits: On treatment, the uncommon public clonotypes contracted or remained stable.

Trimming pared 2 bases from V and 0 bases from J, leaving 5 bases between. The CDR3 consists of 13 residues. Germline V gene data show CDR1 as SGHKS and CDR2 as YYEKEE (reference sequence). This clone appeared a single time. No antigen is known for it. Measured with immunoSEQ multiplex PCR; TCRdb has only the in-frame clones, and not every one. The sample lists around 140,000 clones, approximately 80% occurring once. Sequences were derived from PBMCs, sampled after 12 months of ibrutinib treatment. This chain joins TRBV5-5 and TRBJ1-1; no clear D gene. The sequence was collected from a human donor with chronic lymphocytic leukemia. The CDR3 region has the DNA TGTGCCAGCAGCTTAGGGTTGAACACTGAAGCTTTCTTT. Its translation is CASSLGLNTEAFF.